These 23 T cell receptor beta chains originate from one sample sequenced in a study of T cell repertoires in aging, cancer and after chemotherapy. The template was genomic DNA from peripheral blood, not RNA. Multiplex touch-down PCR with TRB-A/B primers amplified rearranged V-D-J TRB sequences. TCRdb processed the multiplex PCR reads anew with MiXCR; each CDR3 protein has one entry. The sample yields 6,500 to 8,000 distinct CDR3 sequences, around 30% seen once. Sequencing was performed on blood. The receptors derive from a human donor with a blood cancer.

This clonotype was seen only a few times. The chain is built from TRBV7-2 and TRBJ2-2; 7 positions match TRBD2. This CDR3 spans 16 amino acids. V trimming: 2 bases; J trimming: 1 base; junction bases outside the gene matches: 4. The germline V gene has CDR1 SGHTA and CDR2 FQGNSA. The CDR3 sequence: CASSLNGGGNTGELFF. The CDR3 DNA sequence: TGTGCCAGCAGCTTAAACGGCGGGGGGAACACCGGGGAGCTGTTTTTT.

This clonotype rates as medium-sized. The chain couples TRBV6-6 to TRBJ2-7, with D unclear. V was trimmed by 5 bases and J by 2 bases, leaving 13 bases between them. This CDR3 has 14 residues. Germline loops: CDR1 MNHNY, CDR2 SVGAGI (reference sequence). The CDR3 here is CASSLQNRAYEQYF. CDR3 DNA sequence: TGTGCCAGCAGTCTACAGAATCGGGCCTACGAGCAGTACTTC.

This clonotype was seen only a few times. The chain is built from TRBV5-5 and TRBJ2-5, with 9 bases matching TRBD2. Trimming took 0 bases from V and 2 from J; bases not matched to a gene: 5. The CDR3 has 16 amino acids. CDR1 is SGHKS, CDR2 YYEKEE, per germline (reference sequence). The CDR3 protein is CASSLGGGAWQETQYF. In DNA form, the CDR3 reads TGTGCCAGCAGCTTGGGCGGGGGGGCGTGGCAAGAGACCCAGTACTTC.

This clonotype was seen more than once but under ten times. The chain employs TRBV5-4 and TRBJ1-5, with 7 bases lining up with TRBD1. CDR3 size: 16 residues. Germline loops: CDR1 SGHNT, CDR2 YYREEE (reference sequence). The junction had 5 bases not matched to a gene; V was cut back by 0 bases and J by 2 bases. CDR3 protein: CASSLGGGSGNQPQHF. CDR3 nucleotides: TGTGCCAGCAGCTTGGGAGGGGGCTCGGGCAATCAGCCCCAGCATTTT.

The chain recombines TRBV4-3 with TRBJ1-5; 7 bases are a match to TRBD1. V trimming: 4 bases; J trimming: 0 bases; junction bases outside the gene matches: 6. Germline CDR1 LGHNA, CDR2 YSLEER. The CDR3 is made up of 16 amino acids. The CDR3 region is CASSPDRTNSNQPQHF. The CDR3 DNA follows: TGCGCCAGCAGCCCGGACAGGACGAATAGCAATCAGCCCCAGCATTTT.

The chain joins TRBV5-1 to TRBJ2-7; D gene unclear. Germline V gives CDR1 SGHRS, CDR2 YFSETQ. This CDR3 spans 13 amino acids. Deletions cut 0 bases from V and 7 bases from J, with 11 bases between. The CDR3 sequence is CASSLGRSAEQYF. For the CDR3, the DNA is TGCGCCAGCAGCTTGGGCCGGTCGGCGGAGCAGTACTTC.

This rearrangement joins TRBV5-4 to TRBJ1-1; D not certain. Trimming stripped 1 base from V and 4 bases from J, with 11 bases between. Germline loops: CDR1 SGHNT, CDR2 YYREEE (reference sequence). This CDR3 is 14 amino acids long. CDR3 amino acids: CASSLREGFTEAFF. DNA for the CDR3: TGTGCCAGCAGCTTGAGGGAAGGCTTCACTGAAGCTTTCTTT.

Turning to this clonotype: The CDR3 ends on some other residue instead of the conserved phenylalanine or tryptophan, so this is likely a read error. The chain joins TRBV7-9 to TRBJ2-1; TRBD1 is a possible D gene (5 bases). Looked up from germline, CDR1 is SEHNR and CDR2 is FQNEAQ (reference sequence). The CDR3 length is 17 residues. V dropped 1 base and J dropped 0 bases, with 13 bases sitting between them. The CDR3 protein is CASSLVVQESSYNEQFL. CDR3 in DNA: TGTGCCAGCAGCTTAGTGGTACAGGAGAGCTCCTACAATGAGCAGTTCTTA.

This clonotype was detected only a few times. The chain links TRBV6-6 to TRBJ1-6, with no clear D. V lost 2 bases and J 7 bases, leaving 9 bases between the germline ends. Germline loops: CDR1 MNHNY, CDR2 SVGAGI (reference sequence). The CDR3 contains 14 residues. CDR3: CASSYGLSNSPLHF. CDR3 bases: TGTGCCAGCAGTTACGGTCTTTCGAATTCACCCCTCCACTTT.

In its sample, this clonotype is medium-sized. The CDR3 DNA is TGCAGCCACCGAGGAGGCCAAAACATTCAGTACTTC. It codes for CSHRGGQNIQYF. The chain carries TRBV29-1 and TRBJ2-4; D is perhaps TRBD2 (5 bases). The CDR3 totals 12 residues. Germline CDR1 is SQVTM and CDR2 is ANQGSEA. V lost 8 bases and J lost 5, with 13 bases in between.

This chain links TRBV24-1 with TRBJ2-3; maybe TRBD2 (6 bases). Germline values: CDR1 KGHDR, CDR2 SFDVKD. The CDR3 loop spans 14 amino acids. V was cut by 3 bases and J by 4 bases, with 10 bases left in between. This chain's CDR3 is CATSDPRLADTQYF. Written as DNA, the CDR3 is TGTGCCACCAGTGATCCTAGACTAGCAGATACGCAGTATTTT.

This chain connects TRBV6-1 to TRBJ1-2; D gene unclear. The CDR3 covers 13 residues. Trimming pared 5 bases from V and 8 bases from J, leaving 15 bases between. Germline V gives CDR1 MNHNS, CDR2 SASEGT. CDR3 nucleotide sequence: TGTGCCAGCAGTCCAGCCCCCTTAAGAGGCTACACCTTC. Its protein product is CASSPAPLRGYTF.

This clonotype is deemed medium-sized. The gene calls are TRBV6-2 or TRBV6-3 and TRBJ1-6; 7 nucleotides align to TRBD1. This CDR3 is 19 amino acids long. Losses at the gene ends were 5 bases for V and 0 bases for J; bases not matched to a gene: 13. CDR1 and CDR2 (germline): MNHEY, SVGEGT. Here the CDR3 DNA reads TGTGCCAGCAGTGCGCTACCCGAGACAGGGAGCTCCTATAATTCACCCCTCCACTTT. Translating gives CASSALPETGSSYNSPLHF.

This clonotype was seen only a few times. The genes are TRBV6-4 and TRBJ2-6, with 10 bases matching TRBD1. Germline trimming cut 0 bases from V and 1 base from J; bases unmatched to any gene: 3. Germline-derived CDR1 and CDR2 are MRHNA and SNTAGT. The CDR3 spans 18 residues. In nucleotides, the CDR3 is TGTGCCAGCAGTGACTCGACAGGGGGCGCTTCTGGGGCCAACGTCCTGACTTTC. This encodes CASSDSTGGASGANVLTF.

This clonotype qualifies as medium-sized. As DNA, the CDR3 is TGTGCCAGCAGCTCGAACCCGGGACAGCGGGCACAAGAGACCCAGTACTTC. This translates into CASSSNPGQRAQETQYF. The chain has TRBV5-4 and TRBJ2-5; tentatively, D is TRBD1 (7 bases). Looked up from germline, CDR1 is SGHNT and CDR2 is YYREEE (reference sequence). This CDR3 region has 17 residues. The V and J ends lost 3 bases and 2 bases respectively, with 20 bases between them.

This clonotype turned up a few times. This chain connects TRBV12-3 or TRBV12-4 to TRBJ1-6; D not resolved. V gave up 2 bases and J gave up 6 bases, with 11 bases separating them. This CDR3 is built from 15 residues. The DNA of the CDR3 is TGTGCCAGCAGTTTATTGGCCTTTACTAATTCACCCCTCCACTTT. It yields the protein CASSLLAFTNSPLHF.

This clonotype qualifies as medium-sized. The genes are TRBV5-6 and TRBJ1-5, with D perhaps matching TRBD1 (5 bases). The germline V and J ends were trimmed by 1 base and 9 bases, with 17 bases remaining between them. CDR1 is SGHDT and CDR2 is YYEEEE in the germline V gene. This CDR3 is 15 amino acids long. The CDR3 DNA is TGTGCCAGCAGCTTGAGAAGCTTAATGCAGGGGCCCCAGCATTTT. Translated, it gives CASSLRSLMQGPQHF.

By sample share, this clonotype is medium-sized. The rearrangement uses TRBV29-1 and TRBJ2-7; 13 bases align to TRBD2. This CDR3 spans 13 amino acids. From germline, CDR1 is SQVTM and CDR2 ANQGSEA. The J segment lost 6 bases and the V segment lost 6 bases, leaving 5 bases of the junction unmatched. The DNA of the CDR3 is TGCAGCGTGACTAGCGGGGGGTACTCCGAGCAGTACTTC. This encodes CSVTSGGYSEQYF.

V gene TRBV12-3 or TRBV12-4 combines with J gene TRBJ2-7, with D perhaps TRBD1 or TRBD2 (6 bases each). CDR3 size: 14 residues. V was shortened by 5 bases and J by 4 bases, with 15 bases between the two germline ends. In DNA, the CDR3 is TGTGCCAGCAGTGTACAGGGCGGAGGGTACGAGCAGTACTTC. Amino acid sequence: CASSVQGGGYEQYF.

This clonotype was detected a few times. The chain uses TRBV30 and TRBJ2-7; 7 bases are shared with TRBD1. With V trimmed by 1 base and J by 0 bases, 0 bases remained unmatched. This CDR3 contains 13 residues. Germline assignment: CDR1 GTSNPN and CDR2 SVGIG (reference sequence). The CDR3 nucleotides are TGTGCCTGGAGTGAGGGGGCCTCCTACGAGCAGTACTTC. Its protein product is CAWSEGASYEQYF.

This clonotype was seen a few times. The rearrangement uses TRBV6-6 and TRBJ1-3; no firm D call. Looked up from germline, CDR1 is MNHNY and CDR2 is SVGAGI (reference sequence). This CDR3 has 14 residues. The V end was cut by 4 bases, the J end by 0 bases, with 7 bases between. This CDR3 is CASSSDRSGNTIYF. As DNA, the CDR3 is TGTGCCAGCAGTTCGGACCGCTCTGGAAACACCATATATTTT.

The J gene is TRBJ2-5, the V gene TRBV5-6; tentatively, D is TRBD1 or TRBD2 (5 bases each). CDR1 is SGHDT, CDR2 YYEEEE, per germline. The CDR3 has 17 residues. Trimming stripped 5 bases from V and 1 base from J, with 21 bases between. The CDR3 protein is CASRWSGTSWTQETQYF. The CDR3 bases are TGTGCCAGCAGGTGGTCCGGGACCTCCTGGACCCAAGAGACCCAGTACTTC.

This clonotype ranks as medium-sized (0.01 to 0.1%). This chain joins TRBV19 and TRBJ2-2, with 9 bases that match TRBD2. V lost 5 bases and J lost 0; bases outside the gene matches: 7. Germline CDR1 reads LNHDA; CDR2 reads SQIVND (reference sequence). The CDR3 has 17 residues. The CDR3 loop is CASSAVRGGTNTGELFF. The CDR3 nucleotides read TGTGCCAGTAGTGCGGTGCGGGGGGGAACGAACACCGGGGAGCTGTTTTTT.